This record covers a single T cell receptor (beta chain). Antigen unknown. This sample was taken from a study of regulatory T cells in long-lasting Graves disease. The time point was: newly diagnosed GD, antithyroid drugs for less than 3 months. Isolated PBMC RNA provided the starting material for the TCR library. Relying on iRepertoire HTBI primers and Arm-PCR of CDR3 regions, the team built TCR beta libraries. Each CDR3 protein is one row after TCRdb ran MiXCR on the multiplex PCR reads. The table lists a few hundred thousand distinct CDR3 sequences, 12% to 15% of them singletons. Study-wide results and limits: When disease was persistent, TRBV28, TRBJ1-2 and TRBJ2-5 were the favored segments.

Germline V gene lookup returns CDR1 SGHVS and CDR2 FNYEAQ. V lost 4 bases and J lost 4, with 13 bases in between. The CDR3 runs 15 residues. These records were also assigned to another study, of T cells in Graves' hyperthyroidism and ophthalmopathy. That work contributes: Clinical symptoms, serum thyroxine and TRAb, thyroid ultrasound and orbital computed tomography together formed the diagnostic basis.

The sample in question was peripheral blood mononuclear cells (PBMCs), obtained at new diagnosis, from a patient treated with antithyroid drugs. V gene TRBV7-6 combines with J gene TRBJ2-2; D tentatively fits TRBD1 or TRBD2 (5 bases each). This clonotype originated in a woman in her forties or fifties with Graves disease. The CDR3 here is CASSYRDGSTGELFF. CDR3 in DNA: TGTGCCAGCAGCTACCGGGACGGAAGCACCGGGGAGCTGTTTTTT.